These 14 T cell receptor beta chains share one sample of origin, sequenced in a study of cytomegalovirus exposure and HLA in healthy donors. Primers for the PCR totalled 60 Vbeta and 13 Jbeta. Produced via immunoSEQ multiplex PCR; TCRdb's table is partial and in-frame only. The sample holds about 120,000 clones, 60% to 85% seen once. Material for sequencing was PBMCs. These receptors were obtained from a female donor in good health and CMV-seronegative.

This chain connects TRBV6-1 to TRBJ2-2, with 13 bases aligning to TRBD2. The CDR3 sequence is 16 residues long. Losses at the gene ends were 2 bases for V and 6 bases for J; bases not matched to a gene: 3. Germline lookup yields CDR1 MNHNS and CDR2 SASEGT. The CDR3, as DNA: TGTGCCAGCAGTGAATTAGGGACTAGCGGGGCCGGGGAGCTGTTTTTT. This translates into CASSELGTSGAGELFF.

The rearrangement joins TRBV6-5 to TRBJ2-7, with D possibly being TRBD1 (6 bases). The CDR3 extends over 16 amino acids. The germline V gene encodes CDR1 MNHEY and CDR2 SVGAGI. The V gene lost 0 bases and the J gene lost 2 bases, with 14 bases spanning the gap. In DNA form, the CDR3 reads TGTGCCAGCAGTTACTCGTTTGGGACAAAACCCTACGAGCAGTACTTC. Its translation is CASSYSFGTKPYEQYF.

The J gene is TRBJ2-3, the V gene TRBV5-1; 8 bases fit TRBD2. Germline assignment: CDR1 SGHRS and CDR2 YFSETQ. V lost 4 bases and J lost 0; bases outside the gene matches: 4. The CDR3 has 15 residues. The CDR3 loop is CASSPLAGSTDTQYF. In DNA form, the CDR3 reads TGCGCCAGCAGCCCCTTAGCGGGGAGCACAGATACGCAGTATTTT.

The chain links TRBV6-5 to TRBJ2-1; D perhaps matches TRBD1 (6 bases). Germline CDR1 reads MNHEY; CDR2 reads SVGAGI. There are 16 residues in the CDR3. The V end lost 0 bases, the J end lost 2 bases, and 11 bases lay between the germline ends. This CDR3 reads CASSYSKRGTYNEQFF. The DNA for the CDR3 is TGTGCCAGCAGTTACTCGAAGAGGGGGACCTACAATGAGCAGTTCTTC.

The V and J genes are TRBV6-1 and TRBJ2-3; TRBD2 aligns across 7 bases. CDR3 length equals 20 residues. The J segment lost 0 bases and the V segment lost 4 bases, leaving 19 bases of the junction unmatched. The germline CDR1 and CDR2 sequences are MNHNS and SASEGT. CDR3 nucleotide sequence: TGTGCCAGCAGTGTTCCGGGACTAACGACCCTCTCCCTAAGCACAGATACGCAGTATTTT. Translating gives CASSVPGLTTLSLSTDTQYF.

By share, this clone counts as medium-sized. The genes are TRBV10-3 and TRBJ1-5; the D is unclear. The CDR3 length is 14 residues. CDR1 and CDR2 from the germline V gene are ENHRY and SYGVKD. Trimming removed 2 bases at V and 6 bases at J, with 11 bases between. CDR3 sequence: CAISEGEESQPQHF. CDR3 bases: TGTGCCATCAGTGAGGGGGAGGAGAGTCAGCCCCAGCATTTT.

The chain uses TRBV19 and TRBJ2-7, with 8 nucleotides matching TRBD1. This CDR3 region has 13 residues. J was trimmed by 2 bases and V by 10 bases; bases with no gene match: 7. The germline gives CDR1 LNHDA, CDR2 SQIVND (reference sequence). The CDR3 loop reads CATSQGAPYEQYF. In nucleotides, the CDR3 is TGTGCCACCTCCCAGGGGGCCCCCTACGAGCAGTACTTC.

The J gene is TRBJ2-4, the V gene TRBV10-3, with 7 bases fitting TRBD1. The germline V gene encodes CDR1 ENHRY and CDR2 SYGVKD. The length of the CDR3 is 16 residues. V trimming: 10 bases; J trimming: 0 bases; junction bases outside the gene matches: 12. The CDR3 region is CATPPTTGIAKNIQYF. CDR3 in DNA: TGTGCCACCCCCCCAACGACAGGGATAGCCAAAAACATTCAGTACTTC.

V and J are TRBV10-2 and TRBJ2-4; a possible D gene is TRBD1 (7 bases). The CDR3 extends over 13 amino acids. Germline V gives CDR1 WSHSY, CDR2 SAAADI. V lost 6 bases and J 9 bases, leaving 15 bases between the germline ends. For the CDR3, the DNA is TGCGCCAGCAGCGGCGGGACAGCGAGCATTCAGTACTTC. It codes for CASSGGTASIQYF.

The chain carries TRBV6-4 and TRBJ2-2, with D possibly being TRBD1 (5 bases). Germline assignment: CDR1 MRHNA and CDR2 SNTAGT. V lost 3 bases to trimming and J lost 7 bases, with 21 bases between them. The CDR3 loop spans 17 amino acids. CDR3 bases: TGTGCCAGCAGTGATGGGCTCGGGCAGGGCTCGATCGGGGAGCTGTTTTTT. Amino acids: CASSDGLGQGSIGELFF.

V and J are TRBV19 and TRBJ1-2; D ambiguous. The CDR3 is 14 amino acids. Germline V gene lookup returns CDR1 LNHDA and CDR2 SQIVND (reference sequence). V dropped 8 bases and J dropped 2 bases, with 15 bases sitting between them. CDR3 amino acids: CASGGTVLNYGYTF. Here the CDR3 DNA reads TGTGCCAGTGGTGGAACAGTGCTCAACTATGGCTACACCTTC.

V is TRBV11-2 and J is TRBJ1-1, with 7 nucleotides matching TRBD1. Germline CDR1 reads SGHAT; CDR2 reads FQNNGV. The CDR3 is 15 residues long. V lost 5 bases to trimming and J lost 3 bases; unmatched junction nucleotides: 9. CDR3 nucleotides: TGTGCCAGCAGCAAACGACAGGGAGGTGACACTGAAGCTTTCTTT. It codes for CASSKRQGGDTEAFF. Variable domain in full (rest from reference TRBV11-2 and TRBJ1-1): EAGVAQSPRYKIIEKRQSVAFWCNPISGHATLYWYQQILGQGPKLLIQFQNNGVVDDSQLPKDRFSAERLKGVDSTLKIQPAKLEDSAVYLCASSKRQGGDTEAFFGQGTRLTVV.

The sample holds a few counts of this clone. The CDR3 nucleotides are TGTGCCAGCAGCTACAGGGGGAAGTCGGCTGAAGCTTTCTTT. Amino acid sequence: CASSYRGKSAEAFF. The chain couples TRBV5-6 to TRBJ1-1; TRBD1 matches at 8 bases. J was trimmed by 6 bases and V by 3 bases; bases with no gene match: 7. CDR1 is SGHDT, CDR2 YYEEEE, per germline. The CDR3 sequence is 14 residues long.

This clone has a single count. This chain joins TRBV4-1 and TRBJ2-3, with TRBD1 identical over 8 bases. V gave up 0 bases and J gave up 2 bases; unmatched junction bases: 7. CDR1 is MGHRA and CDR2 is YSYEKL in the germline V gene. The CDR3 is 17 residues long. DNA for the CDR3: TGCGCCAGCAGCCAAGATAGAGGACAGGGCCTCACAGATACGCAGTATTTT. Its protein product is CASSQDRGQGLTDTQYF.